Presented here are 17 T cell receptor beta chains from one specimen sequenced in a study of CD8+ T cells in alopecia areata. Investigators isolated RNA and reverse transcribed it into cDNA to act as the sequencing template. Produced via immunoSEQ multiplex PCR; TCRdb's table is partial and in-frame only. This sample has 100,000 to 150,000 clones; about 57% occur once, and the top ten carry roughly 4.3%. The input for sequencing was CD4+ T cells sorted from blood, taken at week 0. The receptors were gathered from a human donor with alopecia areata.

The sample holds a few counts of this clone. J is TRBJ2-7 and V is TRBV29-1, with TRBD2 identical over 11 bases. Germline lookup yields CDR1 SQVTM and CDR2 ANQGSEA. CDR3 length: 19 residues. V lost 1 base and J lost 0; bases outside the gene matches: 14. In DNA, the CDR3 is TGCAGCGTTGAAGGCGCCCGACTAGCGGGACCACCTTACTCCTACGAGCAGTACTTC. This gives the protein CSVEGARLAGPPYSYEQYF.

The rearrangement links TRBV27 to TRBJ1-5; D possibly corresponds to TRBD1 (6 bases). The CDR3 contains 15 residues. Trimming pared 2 bases from V and 3 bases from J, leaving 11 bases between. CDR1 MNHEY and CDR2 SMNVEV come from the germline V gene (reference sequence). The CDR3, as DNA: TGTGCCAGCAGTTTAGCCAGGGGTGACAATCAGCCCCAGCATTTT. Translating gives CASSLARGDNQPQHF.

The V gene is TRBV5-1, the J gene TRBJ2-7, with D perhaps matching TRBD1 or TRBD2 (5 bases each). The CDR3 consists of 13 residues. CDR1 is SGHRS, CDR2 YFSETQ, per germline. Trimming removed 4 bases from V and 1 base from J, with 9 bases in between. CDR3 in amino acids: CASSEGPSYEQYF. The CDR3 nucleotides are TGCGCCAGCAGCGAGGGACCGTCCTACGAGCAGTACTTC.

This rearrangement joins TRBV4-3 to TRBJ2-3; 7 bases match TRBD2. The CDR3 extends over 16 amino acids. The V and J ends lost 1 base and 2 bases, in that order; junction bases with no gene match: 6. Germline V gene data show CDR1 as LGHNA and CDR2 as YSLEER. In nucleotides, the CDR3 is TGCGCCAGCAGCCAAGGTTCTAGCGGATTCACAGATACGCAGTATTTT. The encoded protein is CASSQGSSGFTDTQYF.

V gene TRBV6-5 combines with J gene TRBJ2-7; 8 bases are shared with TRBD1. CDR1 is MNHEY, CDR2 SVGAGI, per germline. This CDR3 is built from 14 residues. The J segment lost 5 bases and the V segment lost 1 base, leaving 4 bases of the junction unmatched. CDR3 residues: CASSYFQGAHEQYF. DNA for the CDR3: TGTGCCAGCAGTTACTTCCAGGGGGCCCACGAGCAGTACTTC.

The V gene is TRBV30, the J gene TRBJ2-5; tentatively, D is TRBD1 (5 bases). V lost 3 bases and J lost 5, with 10 bases in between. Germline V gives CDR1 GTSNPN, CDR2 SVGIG (reference sequence). This CDR3 spans 12 amino acids. The CDR3 DNA follows: TGTGCCTGGAGGTATGACAGTGAGACCCAGTACTTC. Translation: CAWRYDSETQYF.

Only a few counts were recorded for this clone. The rearrangement joins TRBV4-1 to TRBJ2-1, with 8 bases fitting TRBD2. Per the germline V gene, CDR1 is MGHRA and CDR2 is YSYEKL. J lost 6 bases, V lost 5 bases, and 18 bases had no gene match. CDR3 size: 18 residues. CDR3 residues: CASSNLMMRGDLGNEQFF. The CDR3 coding sequence is TGCGCCAGCAGCAATCTAATGATGCGGGGGGATTTGGGCAATGAGCAGTTCTTC.

The rearrangement links TRBV4-1 to TRBJ1-3; D not certain. This CDR3 contains 15 residues. Trimming cost V 0 bases and J 4 bases, with 10 bases left between them. Germline lookup yields CDR1 MGHRA and CDR2 YSYEKL. The CDR3 region has the DNA TGCGCCAGCAGCCAAGATGGGAATCTGGGAAACACCATATATTTT. Translating it yields CASSQDGNLGNTIYF.

This chain links TRBV29-1 with TRBJ1-1; TRBD1 aligns across 11 bases. Germline V gives CDR1 SQVTM, CDR2 ANQGSEA. The CDR3 has 14 residues. The junction had 10 bases not matched to a gene; V was cut back by 6 bases and J by 7 bases. CDR3: CSVLRDRGTFEAFF. As DNA, the CDR3 is TGCAGCGTCCTACGGGACAGGGGGACCTTTGAAGCTTTCTTT.

The rearrangement links TRBV19 to TRBJ1-1, with a weak D call TRBD1 (6 bases). The length of the CDR3 is 14 residues. V dropped 9 bases and J dropped 3 bases, with 17 bases sitting between them. Per germline, CDR1 LNHDA and CDR2 SQIVND (reference sequence). The CDR3 sequence is CASMKIGGDTEAFF. DNA of the CDR3: TGTGCCAGCATGAAGATAGGGGGGGACACTGAAGCTTTCTTT.

The genes are TRBV19 and TRBJ1-5, with 9 bases aligning to TRBD1. Trimming removed 5 bases from V and 9 bases from J; junction bases left unmatched: 11. Germline CDR1 is LNHDA and CDR2 is SQIVND (reference sequence). This CDR3 has 15 residues. CDR3 protein: CASSLDGTGFRPQHF. CDR3 sequence (DNA): TGTGCCAGTAGTCTGGACGGGACAGGGTTCCGGCCCCAGCATTTT.

Only a few counts were recorded for this clone. The rearrangement uses TRBV14 and TRBJ1-2; TRBD1 matches 8 bases. Germline loops: CDR1 SGHDN, CDR2 FVKESK. The J segment lost 4 bases and the V segment lost 4 bases, leaving 2 bases of the junction unmatched. The CDR3 totals 13 residues. CDR3 DNA sequence: TGTGCCAGCAGCCCGGACAGGGCCTATGGCTACACCTTC. It yields the protein CASSPDRAYGYTF.

The V call is TRBV13, the J call TRBJ1-6, with D tentatively TRBD1 (6 bases). The V gene lost 1 base and the J gene lost 9 bases, with 13 bases spanning the gap. This CDR3 contains 15 residues. Per the germline V gene, CDR1 is PRHDT and CDR2 is FYEKMQ (reference sequence). The CDR3 nucleotides read TGTGCCAGCAGCTTAGCCGGGGGCGTTAGTTCACCCCTCCACTTT. It encodes CASSLAGGVSSPLHF.

The chain couples TRBV5-1 to TRBJ2-2; D possibly uses TRBD1 or TRBD2 (5 bases each). V was clipped by 1 base and J by 4 bases, with 14 bases between them. Germline assignment: CDR1 SGHRS and CDR2 YFSETQ. This CDR3 contains 16 residues. CDR3 nucleotides: TGCGCCAGCAGCTTGATGGGGGTTTCGGCCACCGGGGAGCTGTTTTTT. As protein: CASSLMGVSATGELFF.

The gene calls are TRBV27 and TRBJ2-3; D perhaps matches TRBD1 (5 bases). The CDR3 is 13 residues long. Germline V CDR1 and CDR2: MNHEY, SMNVEV (reference sequence). V was trimmed by 6 bases and J by 4 bases, leaving 11 bases between them. CDR3 loop: CASSTSRADTQYF. CDR3 DNA sequence: TGTGCCAGCAGCACGTCCAGGGCAGATACGCAGTATTTT.

The chain is built from TRBV12-5 and TRBJ1-5; D remains ambiguous. The ends were cut back, 11 bases at V and 0 bases at J, with 8 bases in the middle. The CDR3 runs 12 residues. In germline, CDR1 is LGHNT, CDR2 FRNRAP. This chain's CDR3 is CADWASNQPQHF. Written as DNA, the CDR3 is TGTGCTGATTGGGCTAGCAATCAGCCCCAGCATTTT. Together with reference TRBV12-5 and TRBJ1-5, the CDR3 gives the full variable domain: DARVTQTPRHKVTEMGQEVTMRCQPILGHNTVFWYRQTMMQGLELLAYFRNRAPLDDSGMPKDRFSAEMPDATLATLKIQPSEPRDSAVYFCADWASNQPQHFGDGTRLSIL.

The rearrangement links TRBV5-6 to TRBJ2-5; TRBD2 matches 13 bases. CDR3 size: 16 residues. J was trimmed by 4 bases and V by 9 bases; bases with no gene match: 12. CDR1 SGHDT and CDR2 YYEEEE come from the germline V gene. The CDR3 DNA reads TGTGCCACCCAACGTGGACTAGCGGGGGACGGAGAGACCCAGTACTTC. Encoded protein: CATQRGLAGDGETQYF.